This record covers a single T cell receptor (beta chain). Its antigen is as yet unknown. These data originate in a study of T cell clones after liver transplantation. For the study at large: Without induction therapy, subjects received standard immunosuppression until 12-24 months post-transplant.

Trimming removed 7 bases from V and 5 bases from J, with 19 bases in between. The germline gives CDR1 SNHLY, CDR2 FYNNEI. This CDR3 is 15 amino acids long. Study results and caveats: Rather than being deleted, graft donor-reactive T cells may have moved into the graft.

This table comes from immunoSEQ multiplex PCR, and its TCRdb copy is limited to in-frame clones, with some not included. The table has tens of thousands of clones, roughly 70% seen once. The sequence came from a human patient who received a liver transplant. Some T cells may have originated in the graft donor. The chain uses TRBV2 and TRBJ2-3; D uncertain. Sequenced material: CD4+ T cells from blood, taken at the roughly 16-month timepoint. The CDR3 protein is CASTYVPDIIDTQYF. CDR3 nucleotides: TGTGCCAGCACTTACGTCCCGGATATCATAGATACGCAGTATTTT.